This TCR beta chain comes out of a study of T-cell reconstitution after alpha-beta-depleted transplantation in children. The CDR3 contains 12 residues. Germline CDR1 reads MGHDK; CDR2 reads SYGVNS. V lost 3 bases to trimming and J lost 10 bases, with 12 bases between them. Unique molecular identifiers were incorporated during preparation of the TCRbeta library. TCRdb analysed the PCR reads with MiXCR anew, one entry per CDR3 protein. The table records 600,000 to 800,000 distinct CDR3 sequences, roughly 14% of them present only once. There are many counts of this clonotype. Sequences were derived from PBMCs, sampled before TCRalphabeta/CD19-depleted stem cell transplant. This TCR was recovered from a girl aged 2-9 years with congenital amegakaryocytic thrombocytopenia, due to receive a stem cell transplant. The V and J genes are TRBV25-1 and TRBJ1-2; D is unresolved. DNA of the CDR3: TGTGCCAGCAGTGAGGGGTCCTGGGACTACACCTTC. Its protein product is CASSEGSWDYTF.